Shown below are 30 T cell receptor beta chains from a single sample sequenced in a study of blood T cell repertoires in COVID-19 (dated by TCRdb to 2018 to 2020). Preparation of the library involved the immunoSEQ multiplex PCR assay. TCRdb's version of the immuneACCESS table is confined to in-frame rearrangements and falls short of the full clone set. An unresolved V gene accounts for under half of the shortfall where checked; the remainder is of unknown origin. A total of roughly 100,000 clones appear in this sample, roughly two thirds of them only once. 0.9% of the sample goes to the ten largest clones. The specimen was peripheral blood. The source of these receptors is a human donor with acute or convalescent COVID-19. The donor label of this sample is uncertain.

The chain links TRBV6-5 to TRBJ2-1, with D maybe TRBD1 (7 bases). Trimming took off 1 base at V and 7 bases at J, with 17 bases between the two ends. In germline, CDR1 is MNHEY, CDR2 SVGAGI. This CDR3 region has 16 residues. CDR3 nucleotides: TGTGCCAGCAGTTACTTGAGGGCAGGGGGGAATAATGAGCAGTTCTTC. Protein product: CASSYLRAGGNNEQFF.

This clone was picked up a small number of times. The chain combines TRBV27 with TRBJ1-5, with D perhaps TRBD1 (5 bases). Trimming pared 4 bases from V and 0 bases from J, leaving 19 bases between. Germline CDR1 reads MNHEY; CDR2 reads SMNVEV (reference sequence). The CDR3 has 18 amino acids. CDR3 sequence reads: CASSWGSLILYSNQPQHF. CDR3 in DNA: TGTGCCAGCAGTTGGGGCAGTCTAATTTTATATAGCAATCAGCCCCAGCATTTT.

In this sample, this clone turned up many times. The chain combines TRBV7-7 with TRBJ2-3; no firm D call. This CDR3 region has 13 residues. V lost 5 bases and J 1 base, leaving 7 bases between the germline ends. The germline CDR1 and CDR2 sequences are SSHAT and FNYEAQ (reference sequence). This CDR3 reads CASSQMGTDTQYF. CDR3 coding DNA: TGTGCCAGCAGCCAGATGGGCACAGATACGCAGTATTTT. Complete variable domain (other parts from reference TRBV7-7 and TRBJ2-3): GAGVSQSPRYKVTKRGQDVTLRCDPISSHATLYWYQQALGQGPEFLTYFNYEAQPDKSGLPSDRFSAERPEGSISTLTIQRTEQRDSAMYRCASSQMGTDTQYFGPGTRLTVL.

About this clone itself: Other DNA sequences in the sample encode the same CDR3. The chain carries TRBV30 and TRBJ1-4, with a possible D match to TRBD1 (6 bases). The CDR3 spans 14 residues. Germline CDR1 GTSNPN, CDR2 SVGIG (reference sequence). V lost 0 bases and J 7 bases, leaving 12 bases between the germline ends. CDR3 sequence: CAWSVRGGGEKLFF. CDR3 DNA sequence: TGTGCCTGGAGTGTACGAGGGGGTGGTGAAAAACTGTTTTTT.

V and J are TRBV27 and TRBJ2-5; D is possibly TRBD1 (5 bases). V was clipped by 6 bases and J by 4 bases, with 9 bases between them. The CDR3 spans 12 residues. CDR1 and CDR2 from the germline V gene are MNHEY and SMNVEV (reference sequence). The chain's CDR3 is CASRTARETQYF. For the CDR3, the DNA is TGTGCCAGCAGGACAGCAAGAGAGACCCAGTACTTC.

The chain links TRBV5-4 to TRBJ1-1; D is perhaps TRBD1 (6 bases). The CDR3 has 15 residues. Germline V lookup: CDR1 SGHNT, CDR2 YYREEE (reference sequence). The V and J ends lost 4 bases and 4 bases respectively, with 17 bases between them. The CDR3 here is CASSGTLGGITEAFF. CDR3 DNA: TGTGCCAGCAGCGGGACACTAGGGGGAATCACTGAAGCTTTCTTT. Full variable domain (rest looked up from reference TRBV5-4 and TRBJ1-1): ETGVTQSPTHLIKTRGQQVTLRCSSQSGHNTVSWYQQALGQGPQFIFQYYREEENGRGNFPPRFSGLQFPNYSSELNVNALELDDSALYLCASSGTLGGITEAFFGQGTRLTVV.

V gene TRBV28 combines with J gene TRBJ2-1; 9 nucleotides match TRBD1. J gave up 5 bases and V 6 bases, and 2 bases lay outside the gene matches. The CDR3 consists of 13 residues. Germline V gives CDR1 MDHEN, CDR2 SYDVKM. CDR3 nucleotides: TGTGCCAGCAGCTACAGGGGGCACAATGAGCAGTTCTTC. It yields the protein CASSYRGHNEQFF.

This chain links TRBV7-3 with TRBJ2-2, with D possibly TRBD2 on 6 matching bases. This CDR3 comprises 15 residues. The V and J ends lost 4 bases and 2 bases respectively, with 11 bases between them. In germline, CDR1 is SGHTA, CDR2 FQGTGA. The CDR3 bases are TGTGCCAGCAGCTCGTACGGGACTAACACCGGGGAGCTGTTTTTT. Amino acids: CASSSYGTNTGELFF.

V usage is TRBV19 and J usage is TRBJ1-2; maybe TRBD1 (6 bases). The V end lost 4 bases, the J end lost 8 bases, and 17 bases lay between the germline ends. This CDR3 region has 14 residues. The germline gives CDR1 LNHDA, CDR2 SQIVND (reference sequence). CDR3 sequence reads: CASSTRDTGAGYTF. As DNA, the CDR3 is TGTGCCAGTAGTACCCGGGACACCGGCGCGGGCTACACCTTC.

This clone was recorded once. V usage is TRBV18 and J usage is TRBJ1-6, with D unresolved. The germline V gene encodes CDR1 KGHSH and CDR2 LQKENI. This CDR3 has 14 amino acids. Trimming cost V 3 bases and J 0 bases, with 3 bases left between them. The CDR3 loop is CASSPRSYNSPLHF. In DNA, the CDR3 is TGTGCCAGCTCACCGCGCTCCTATAATTCACCCCTCCACTTT.

For the CDR3, the DNA is TGTGCCACCAGCAGAGATAAGGGGTCTAACTATGGCTACACCTTC. Translated: CATSRDKGSNYGYTF. The rearrangement uses TRBV15 and TRBJ1-2; a possible D gene is TRBD1 (5 bases). Trimming removed 0 bases at V and 0 bases at J, with 8 bases between. The germline V gene has CDR1 LNHNV and CDR2 YYDKDF (reference sequence). This CDR3 comprises 15 residues.

The chain employs TRBV9 and TRBJ2-3; a weak D match, TRBD2 (7 bases). The CDR3 runs to 15 residues. Germline V gene data show CDR1 as SGDLS and CDR2 as YYNGEE. Trimming stripped 4 bases from V and 8 bases from J, with 20 bases between. The CDR3 region is CASSQLVGGRGTQYF. For the CDR3, the DNA is TGTGCCAGCAGCCAACTCGTGGGGGGGCGGGGTACGCAGTATTTT.

The rearrangement links TRBV30 to TRBJ1-2, with 9 bases fitting TRBD1. J gave up 7 bases and V 1 base, and 10 bases lay outside the gene matches. The CDR3 is made up of 15 amino acids. CDR1 and CDR2 (germline): GTSNPN, SVGIG (reference sequence). CDR3 protein: CAWSAPGQGWGGYTF. CDR3 sequence (DNA): TGTGCCTGGAGTGCACCGGGACAGGGTTGGGGTGGCTACACCTTC.

The chain employs TRBV12-3 or TRBV12-4 and TRBJ1-2; a weak D match, TRBD1 (6 bases). The CDR3 contains 13 residues. V was trimmed by 6 bases and J by 7 bases, leaving 15 bases between them. CDR3 sequence reads: CASRHRDLGGYTF. The CDR3 nucleotides are TGTGCCAGCAGGCACAGGGATTTGGGTGGCTACACCTTC.

Only a few counts were recorded for this clone. The chain carries TRBV7-2 and TRBJ2-5; the match to TRBD2 covers 7 bases. Germline values: CDR1 SGHTA, CDR2 FQGNSA. This CDR3 contains 14 residues. The J segment lost 5 bases and the V segment lost 4 bases, leaving 7 bases of the junction unmatched. Here the CDR3 reads CASSYSSGGETQYF. The CDR3 bases are TGTGCCAGCAGCTATTCTAGCGGAGGTGAGACCCAGTACTTC.

The J gene is TRBJ2-7, the V gene TRBV5-1, with no clear D. CDR3 length: 16 amino acids. Trimming stripped 1 base from V and 2 bases from J, with 16 bases between. The germline gives CDR1 SGHRS, CDR2 YFSETQ. This CDR3 is CASSLKFPGSTYEQYF. CDR3 DNA: TGCGCCAGCAGCTTGAAGTTTCCGGGTAGCACCTACGAGCAGTACTTC.

The chain is built from TRBV11-3 and TRBJ2-7, with unresolved D. The germline gives CDR1 SGHNT, CDR2 YENEEA. V lost 5 bases and J 2 bases, leaving 7 bases between the germline ends. The CDR3 is 12 residues long. The CDR3 protein is CASSRRPYEQYV. DNA of the CDR3: TGTGCCAGCAGCCGCAGGCCCTACGAGCAGTACGTC.

This clone was seen only once. At one of its ends the junction is not consistent with the germline gene, which may arise from a read error. The chain joins TRBV2 to TRBJ1-2; 8 positions agree with TRBD1. The CDR3 runs 15 residues. Germline CDR1 and CDR2: SNHLY and FYNNEI. CDR3 in amino acids: CASREERTGWHGYTF. CDR3 in DNA: TGTGCCAGCAGGGAAGAAAGGACAGGGTGGCATGGCTACACCTTC.

The V call is TRBV9, the J call TRBJ2-3; D is undetermined. The V end was cut by 4 bases, the J end by 2 bases, with 8 bases between. CDR3 length: 13 amino acids. The germline gives CDR1 SGDLS, CDR2 YYNGEE. CDR3 in DNA: TGTGCCAGCAGCTTCCGGGTCACAGATACGCAGTATTTT. Residues: CASSFRVTDTQYF.

This sequence joins TRBV6-5 and TRBJ2-5; tentative D call: TRBD1 (5 bases). CDR1 and CDR2 from the germline V gene are MNHEY and SVGAGI. Trimming took 5 bases from V and 5 from J, leaving 18 bases between them. CDR3 length: 15 residues. The CDR3: CASSRTFGAWETQYF. The CDR3 DNA reads as TGTGCCAGCAGTAGAACATTTGGGGCTTGGGAGACCCAGTACTTC.

This clone was recorded at least ten times. The rearrangement joins TRBV4-1 to TRBJ2-2; D is perhaps TRBD2 (5 bases). The V end was cut by 4 bases, the J end by 3 bases, with 18 bases between. Germline V CDR1 and CDR2: MGHRA, YSYEKL. This CDR3 spans 17 amino acids. CDR3 sequence (DNA): TGCGCCAGCAGCCTAGTCCGGAGGCGACAAGACACCGGGGAGCTGTTTTTT. The encoded protein is CASSLVRRRQDTGELFF.

This clone was detected ten times or more. The genes are TRBV27 and TRBJ2-5; 12 bases are a match to TRBD2. Looked up from germline, CDR1 is MNHEY and CDR2 is SMNVEV (reference sequence). The CDR3 is made up of 15 amino acids. J lost 5 bases, V lost 6 bases, and 7 bases had no gene match. The CDR3 nucleotides are TGTGCCAGCAGAGCTAGCGGGGGGGCCATCGAGACCCAGTACTTC. Protein sequence: CASRASGGAIETQYF.

This chain joins TRBV25-1 and TRBJ1-6, with 9 nucleotides matching TRBD1. Unmatched junction bases numbered 13, after V lost 7 bases and J lost 6 bases. Germline V gene sequence: CDR1 MGHDK, CDR2 SYGVNS. The CDR3 is made up of 17 amino acids. The CDR3 DNA is TGTGCCAGCACCCGAGGGGGAACGGGACAGGGTAATTCACCCCTCCACTTT. Translation gives CASTRGGTGQGNSPLHF.

The rearrangement links TRBV10-3 to TRBJ1-5; D unresolved. The CDR3 length is 14 residues. V lost 4 bases and J lost 2, with 9 bases in between. Germline CDR1 ENHRY, CDR2 SYGVKD. CDR3 protein: CAISAGVGNQPQHF. The CDR3 coding sequence is TGTGCCATCAGTGCCGGGGTAGGCAATCAGCCCCAGCATTTT.

The chain employs TRBV5-1 and TRBJ2-2; TRBD2 agrees at 11 bases. The V segment lost 8 bases and the J segment 4 bases; nucleotides outside the gene matches: 4. The germline gives CDR1 SGHRS, CDR2 YFSETQ. This CDR3 region has 14 residues. CDR3: CASSGLAGTGELFF. In DNA, the CDR3 is TGCGCCAGTAGCGGACTAGCGGGCACCGGGGAGCTGTTTTTT.

The CDR3 loop reads CASSRQGGQPQHF. CDR3 DNA sequence: TGTGCCAGCAGTAGACAGGGTGGCCAGCCCCAGCATTTT. The chain combines TRBV6-5 with TRBJ1-5, with 7 bases lining up with TRBD1. The trim removed 5 bases at V and 7 bases at J, leaving 5 bases unmatched. CDR1 and CDR2 (germline): MNHEY, SVGAGI. The CDR3 has 13 amino acids.

In its sample, this clone was seen many times. V gene TRBV19 combines with J gene TRBJ1-6, with D perhaps matching TRBD1 (6 bases). CDR1 is LNHDA, CDR2 SQIVND, per germline (reference sequence). With 5 bases removed from V and 7 bases from J, the gap between germline ends came to 18 bases. The CDR3 extends over 16 amino acids. CDR3 DNA: TGTGCCAGTAGTCCACAAATAACAGGGCACAATTCACCCCTCCACTTT. This codes for CASSPQITGHNSPLHF.

The J gene is TRBJ2-1, the V gene TRBV27; 7 bases fit TRBD2. Germline CDR1 MNHEY, CDR2 SMNVEV (reference sequence). After removal of 5 bases from V and 2 bases from J, the junction contained 3 bases not matched to a gene. CDR3 length: 14 amino acids. The CDR3 sequence is CASSRLAAYNEQFF. For the CDR3, the DNA is TGTGCCAGCAGTAGGCTAGCGGCCTACAATGAGCAGTTCTTC.

The chain recombines TRBV9 with TRBJ2-5; possible D gene TRBD2, 7 bases. Germline V gene sequence: CDR1 SGDLS, CDR2 YYNGEE. The CDR3 sequence is 15 residues long. Trimming pared 1 base from V and 5 bases from J, leaving 15 bases between. The CDR3 coding sequence is TGTGCCAGCAGCGTAATTCCAGGGGAGGGGGAGACCCAGTACTTC. Its protein is CASSVIPGEGETQYF.

A few counts support this clone. V is TRBV10-3 and J is TRBJ1-2, with TRBD1 as a possible D gene (6 bases). The length of the CDR3 is 13 residues. Germline V gene lookup returns CDR1 ENHRY and CDR2 SYGVKD. V gave up 11 bases and J gave up 2 bases, with 15 bases separating them. CDR3 sequence reads: CALRGGLNYGYTF. As DNA, the CDR3 is TGTGCCCTTCGGGGGGGCCTAAACTATGGCTACACCTTC.